The 19 T cell receptor beta chains reported below all come from one sample, sequenced in a study of chemoradiotherapy in HPV16-positive cancers. Sequenced by immunoSEQ multiplex PCR; TCRdb stores in-frame clones only, minus some. The table includes about 4,800 clones, around 90% detected once. The material sequenced was tumor tissue, taken from a patient who underwent chemoradiotherapy. The receptors were sampled from a human donor with HPV-associated anogenital cancer.

The chain is built from TRBV4-1 and TRBJ2-5, with D tentatively TRBD2 (5 bases). V was cut by 8 bases and J by 5 bases, with 27 bases left in between. Germline loops: CDR1 MGHRA, CDR2 YSYEKL. CDR3 length equals 17 residues. CDR3 coding DNA: TGCGCCAGCTCATTAGCCGGGAATCCGGGTTCGGGGGAGACCCAGTACTTC. Translated, it gives CASSLAGNPGSGETQYF.

This chain uses TRBV6-5 with TRBJ2-2; unclear D gene. Trimming removed 4 bases at V and 4 bases at J, with 10 bases between. This CDR3 contains 14 residues. The germline V gene has CDR1 MNHEY and CDR2 SVGAGI. The CDR3 is CASSSTGFTGELFF. In DNA form, the CDR3 reads TGTGCCAGCAGTTCGACGGGTTTCACCGGGGAGCTGTTTTTT.

This chain joins TRBV5-6 and TRBJ2-2; D gene unclear. V lost 0 bases and J lost 4, with 10 bases in between. The CDR3 contains 15 residues. CDR1 and CDR2 (germline): SGHDT, YYEEEE. The chain's CDR3 is CASSLEVSFTGELFF. The DNA of the CDR3 is TGTGCCAGCAGCTTGGAAGTTAGCTTCACCGGGGAGCTGTTTTTT.

J is TRBJ2-5 and V is TRBV19; possibly TRBD1 or TRBD2 for D (5 bases each). Germline V gives CDR1 LNHDA, CDR2 SQIVND (reference sequence). The CDR3 covers 14 residues. Trimming took off 5 bases at V and 5 bases at J, with 15 bases between the two ends. DNA for the CDR3: TGTGCCAGTAGTCCGGGGCCCGGGCGGGAGACCCAGTACTTC. It translates to CASSPGPGRETQYF.

The V and J genes are TRBV4-1 and TRBJ1-2, with D hard to call. The ends were cut back, 1 base at V and 7 bases at J, with 16 bases in the middle. Looked up from germline, CDR1 is MGHRA and CDR2 is YSYEKL. The CDR3 length is 15 residues. The CDR3 sequence: CASSQATGPVGGYTF. The CDR3 bases are TGCGCCAGCAGCCAAGCTACGGGCCCGGTGGGTGGCTACACCTTC.

The table lists this clone with a count of one. The chain joins TRBV29-1 to TRBJ2-5; D ambiguous. The CDR3 runs to 10 residues. Trimming pared 7 bases from V and 1 base from J, leaving 4 bases between. CDR1 and CDR2 (germline): SQVTM, ANQGSEA. Here the CDR3 DNA reads TGCAGCGGCTTCCAAGAGACCCAGTACTTC. This gives the protein CSGFQETQYF.

V gene TRBV7-9 combines with J gene TRBJ2-7; tentative D call: TRBD1 (5 bases). Trimming cost V 1 base and J 3 bases, with 13 bases left between them. Germline CDR1 SEHNR, CDR2 FQNEAQ (reference sequence). The CDR3 is 15 amino acids. CDR3 sequence reads: CASSLGARVSYEQYF. CDR3 in DNA: TGTGCCAGCAGCTTAGGGGCCAGGGTAAGCTACGAGCAGTACTTC.

The chain employs TRBV4-3 and TRBJ2-5, with 11 bases that match TRBD2. This CDR3 is 16 amino acids long. V was clipped by 5 bases and J by 1 base; unmatched bases: 6. The germline V gene has CDR1 LGHNA and CDR2 YSLEER. The CDR3, as DNA: TGCGCCAGCAGCTTAGGGACTAGCGGAACCCAAGAGACCCAGTACTTC. Translated: CASSLGTSGTQETQYF.

The chain links TRBV5-6 to TRBJ2-7; 14 nucleotides agree with TRBD2. This CDR3 spans 15 amino acids. Germline V gene data show CDR1 as SGHDT and CDR2 as YYEEEE. V lost 4 bases and J lost 5; bases outside the gene matches: 5. CDR3: CASSNGLAGGDEQYF. The CDR3 DNA reads as TGTGCCAGCAGCAATGGACTAGCGGGAGGCGACGAGCAGTACTTC.

The chain employs TRBV6-5 and TRBJ1-1, with TRBD1 matching 7 bases. The J segment lost 1 base and the V segment lost 7 bases, leaving 3 bases of the junction unmatched. There are 13 residues in the CDR3. Germline V lookup: CDR1 MNHEY, CDR2 SVGAGI. CDR3 DNA: TGTGCCAGCAACAGGGGCCAGAACACTGAAGCTTTCTTT. Its protein product is CASNRGQNTEAFF.

The chain is built from TRBV27 and TRBJ2-1; 11 bases map to TRBD2. CDR1 and CDR2 (germline): MNHEY, SMNVEV (reference sequence). The CDR3 runs 15 residues. Germline trimming cut 5 bases from V and 4 bases from J; bases unmatched to any gene: 4. In DNA form, the CDR3 reads TGTGCCAGCAGTATGACTAGCGGGGCGTACAATGAGCAGTTCTTC. Translating gives CASSMTSGAYNEQFF.

The rearrangement joins TRBV5-1 to TRBJ2-5, with D possibly being TRBD2 (5 bases). The CDR3 runs to 14 residues. From germline, CDR1 is SGHRS and CDR2 YFSETQ. V was trimmed by 0 bases and J by 9 bases, leaving 15 bases between them. For the CDR3, the DNA is TGCGCCAGCAGCTTGGAGTTTTCCATCGGGGCCCAGTACTTC. It codes for CASSLEFSIGAQYF.

This sequence joins TRBV4-3 and TRBJ2-1; a weak D match, TRBD2 (5 bases). CDR3 size: 15 residues. CDR1 and CDR2 (germline): LGHNA, YSLEER. The V and J ends lost 4 bases and 4 bases respectively, with 14 bases between them. The CDR3 DNA reads TGCGCCAGCAGCCCTTATGAGCGGTCTTACAATGAGCAGTTCTTC. It codes for CASSPYERSYNEQFF.

This clone has a handful of counts. The chain recombines TRBV6-5 with TRBJ2-1, with 11 bases matching TRBD1. In germline, CDR1 is MNHEY, CDR2 SVGAGI. The CDR3 consists of 15 residues. V dropped 5 bases and J dropped 6; count of bases not matched to a gene: 6. CDR3 sequence: CASSNRDRGTNEQFF. The CDR3 bases are TGTGCCAGCAGTAACCGGGACAGGGGGACCAATGAGCAGTTCTTC.

This clone was picked up a small number of times. This chain joins TRBV29-1 and TRBJ1-1; 9 positions match TRBD1. This CDR3 spans 14 amino acids. Trimming at V came to 3 bases and at J to 1 base, leaving 3 bases not matched to a gene. From germline, CDR1 is SQVTM and CDR2 ANQGSEA. The CDR3 protein is CSVERQGGNTEAFF. The CDR3 nucleotides are TGCAGCGTTGAGAGACAGGGGGGGAACACTGAAGCTTTCTTT.

This clone was observed a single time. The chain employs TRBV28 and TRBJ2-3; 14 nucleotides match TRBD2. The CDR3 is made up of 17 amino acids. Germline V CDR1 and CDR2: MDHEN, SYDVKM. J was trimmed by 3 bases and V by 5 bases; bases with no gene match: 7. CDR3 coding DNA: TGTGCCAGCAGTCCCGGGACTAGCGGGAGAGGTACAGATACGCAGTATTTT. Protein: CASSPGTSGRGTDTQYF.

V gene TRBV7-3 combines with J gene TRBJ2-1; 8 bases agree with TRBD1. The CDR3 length is 14 residues. V dropped 9 bases and J dropped 2; count of bases not matched to a gene: 6. The germline CDR1 and CDR2 sequences are SGHTA and FQGTGA. CDR3 nucleotide sequence: TGTGCCAGTGCCGGGACAGGAGCCTACAATGAGCAGTTCTTC. This gives the protein CASAGTGAYNEQFF.

V is TRBV7-2 and J is TRBJ2-7, with D unclear. V lost 1 base to trimming and J lost 0 bases, with 7 bases between them. The CDR3 consists of 14 residues. The V gene's germline CDR1 is SGHTA and CDR2 FQGNSA. CDR3 protein: CASSLGPVSYEQYF. In DNA, the CDR3 is TGTGCCAGCAGCTTAGGTCCGGTCTCCTACGAGCAGTACTTC. Full variable domain (outside the CDR3, taken from reference TRBV7-2 and TRBJ2-7): GAGVSQSPSNKVTEKGKDVELRCDPISGHTALYWYRQSLGQGLEFLIYFQGNSAPDKSGLPSDRFSAERTGGSVSTLTIQRTQQEDSAVYLCASSLGPVSYEQYFGPGTRLTVT.

This chain uses TRBV4-1 with TRBJ2-7, with 9 bases identical to TRBD2. V lost 1 base to trimming and J lost 4 bases; unmatched junction nucleotides: 5. CDR1 and CDR2 from the germline V gene are MGHRA and YSYEKL. This CDR3 has 15 amino acids. The CDR3 protein is CASSQGGGGTYEQYF. CDR3 DNA sequence: TGCGCCAGCAGCCAAGGCGGGGGGGGGACTTACGAGCAGTACTTC.